These T cell receptor beta chains were read from a single sample in a study of T cell responses to AZD1222 COVID-19 vaccine. Assay: immunoSEQ multiplex PCR; the TCRdb copy retains only in-frame clones and omits some. The sample contains some 130,000 clones, 85% to 90% of which appear only once. The source was peripheral blood, collected on day 0 of AZD1222 vaccination. These receptors came from an adult in good health. Both conserved end residues are part of each CDR3. The order of the fields is D gene, clone size, J gene, V gene, CDR3 protein, CDR3 DNA. A D gene is named only where the DNA matches it firmly. Size is omitted from some rows. Given values are once, few, many or a class for expanded clones.

- | - | TRBJ1-3 | TRBV7-2 | CASSSHSQGFGNTIYF | TGTGCCAGCAGCTCACATAGCCAGGGTTTTGGGAACACCATATATTTT
TRBD1 | - | TRBJ2-7 | TRBV6-1 | CASCDRDEQYF | TGTGCCAGCTGTGACAGGGACGAGCAGTACTTC
- | - | TRBJ2-5 | TRBV27 | CASPLQGQETQYF | TGTGCCAGCCCTCTTCAGGGCCAAGAGACCCAGTACTTC
- | - | TRBJ1-1 | TRBV19 | CASSRGRERMNTEAFF | TGTGCCAGTAGTAGAGGACGGGAAAGAATGAACACTGAAGCTTTCTTT
- | - | TRBJ1-3 | TRBV3-1/TRBV3-2 | CASSHRGTNGNTIYF | TGTGCCAGCAGCCATAGGGGGACGAATGGAAACACCATATATTTT
- | - | TRBJ1-1 | TRBV3-1/TRBV3-2 | CASRNGDTEAFF | TGTGCCAGCAGGAATGGGGACACTGAAGCTTTCTTT
TRBD1 | - | TRBJ2-1 | TRBV24-1 | CATSDPGQGLSNEQFF | TGTGCCACCAGTGACCCGGGACAGGGGCTCTCCAATGAGCAGTTCTTC
- | - | TRBJ2-1 | TRBV10-1 | CASSELYNEQFF | TGCGCCAGCAGTGAGTTGTACAATGAGCAGTTCTTC
- | - | TRBJ2-5 | TRBV4-1 | CASSFSGPGRRGHQETQYF | TGCGCCAGCAGTTTCTCGGGGCCGGGGAGGCGGGGGCACCAAGAGACCCAGTACTTC
- | - | TRBJ2-7 | TRBV6-5 | CASSYRQLNYEQYF | TGTGCCAGCAGTTATAGACAGCTTAACTACGAGCAGTACTTC
- | - | TRBJ2-2 | TRBV19 | CASSIRIGYSRPLPAGELFF | TGTGCCAGTAGTATTCGTATCGGCTATTCCCGCCCCCTGCCAGCCGGGGAGCTGTTTTTT
- | - | TRBJ2-7 | TRBV3-1/TRBV3-2 | CASSQVLKGVNEQYF | TGTGCCAGCAGCCAGGTCCTAAAGGGGGTGAACGAGCAGTACTTC
- | - | TRBJ1-1 | TRBV27 | CASRPAPVLGKQAMNTEAFF | TGTGCCAGCAGGCCCGCGCCTGTCCTGGGAAAACAGGCGATGAACACTGAAGCTTTCTTT
- | - | TRBJ2-7 | TRBV5-1 | CASSWAGPQGSEQYF | TGCGCCAGCAGCTGGGCCGGACCCCAGGGGTCCGAGCAGTACTTC
- | - | TRBJ1-3 | TRBV5-6 | CASILGKDFSGNTIYF | TGTGCCAGCATCCTCGGCAAGGATTTCTCTGGAAACACCATATATTTT
- | - | TRBJ2-5 | TRBV19 | CASSRSQGETQYF | TGTGCCAGTAGTAGGTCCCAGGGGGAGACCCAGTACTTC
- | - | TRBJ1-2 | TRBV10-3 | CAISESRPSGGGYTF | TGTGCCATCAGTGAGTCGAGACCGTCCGGGGGCGGCTACACCTTC
- | - | TRBJ2-6 | TRBV2 | CASSEGAGKYSGANVLTF | TGTGCCAGCAGTGAAGGGGCAGGGAAGTACTCTGGGGCCAACGTCCTGACTTTC
TRBD2 | - | TRBJ2-2 | TRBV7-2 | CASSLGSGGAKYTGELFF | TGTGCCAGCAGCTTAGGTAGCGGGGGGGCTAAATACACCGGGGAGCTGTTTTTT
- | few | TRBJ2-1 | TRBV6-6 | CASSPGGANEQFF | TGTGCCAGCAGTCCGGGCGGGGCCAATGAGCAGTTCTTC
- | - | TRBJ1-3 | TRBV3-1/TRBV3-2 | CASSQWGLSGNTIYF | TGTGCCAGCAGCCAATGGGGCCTCTCTGGAAACACCATATATTTT
- | - | TRBJ1-5 | TRBV2 | CASRPTGRNNQPQHF | TGTGCCAGCAGGCCCACGGGACGGAACAATCAGCCCCAGCATTTT
TRBD1 | - | TRBJ1-2 | TRBV18 | CASSALQGANYGYTF | TGTGCCAGCTCAGCGCTACAGGGGGCGAACTATGGCTACACCTTC
- | - | TRBJ2-5 | TRBV9 | CASSPQVRGWETQYF | TGTGCCAGCAGCCCTCAGGTCAGGGGATGGGAGACCCAGTACTTC
- | - | TRBJ1-3 | TRBV6-1 | CASSVGTHIFGNTIYF | TGTGCCAGCAGTGTAGGAACTCACATTTTTGGAAACACCATATATTTT
- | few | TRBJ1-2 | TRBV21-1 | CASSKRGDRENGYTF | TGTGCCAGCAGCAAACGTGGGGACAGGGAAAATGGCTACACCTTC